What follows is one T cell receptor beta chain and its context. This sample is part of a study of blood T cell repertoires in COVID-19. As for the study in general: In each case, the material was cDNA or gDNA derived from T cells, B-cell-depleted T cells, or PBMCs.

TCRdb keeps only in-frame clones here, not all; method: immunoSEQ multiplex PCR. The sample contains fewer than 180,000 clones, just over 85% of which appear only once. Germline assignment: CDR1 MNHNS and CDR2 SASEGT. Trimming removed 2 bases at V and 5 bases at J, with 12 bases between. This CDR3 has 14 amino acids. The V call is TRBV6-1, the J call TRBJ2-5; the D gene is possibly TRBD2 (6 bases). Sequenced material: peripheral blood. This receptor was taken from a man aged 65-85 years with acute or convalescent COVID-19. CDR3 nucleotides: TGTGCCAGCAGTGAACAAGCGGAGGGGGAGACCCAGTACTTC. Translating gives CASSEQAEGETQYF.